Here is one T cell receptor beta chain with its context. Its antigen is not identified. J gave up 5 bases and V 2 bases, and 4 bases lay outside the gene matches. This CDR3 is built from 15 residues. Germline V gene sequence: CDR1 SGHRS, CDR2 YFSETQ. These data belong to a study of cytomegalovirus exposure and HLA in healthy donors. Findings and limits, study-wide: According to a subsequent analysis, TCR clusters identified in the first cohort showed a tendency to co-occur across the roughly 120 validation repertoires. In vitro confirmation showed a few CMV-associated chains to be CMV antigen specific. The authors listed around 150 TCR beta chains as cytomegalovirus-associated.

Sequencing used immunoSEQ multiplex PCR; TCRdb keeps in-frame clones, though not all of them. The table includes fewer than 100,000 clones, approximately 91% detected once. The receptor comes from a man aged 30 to 45 in good health and CMV-seronegative. The sequenced sample consisted of PBMCs. This chain links TRBV5-1 with TRBJ2-2, with 9 bases that match TRBD1. The DNA of the CDR3 is TGCGCCAGCAGCTTAGGGACAGGGTCAACCGGGGAGCTGTTTTTT. It is translated as CASSLGTGSTGELFF. Together with reference TRBV5-1 and TRBJ2-2, the CDR3 gives the full variable domain: KAGVTQTPRYLIKTRGQQVTLSCSPISGHRSVSWYQQTPGQGLQFLFEYFSETQRNKGNFPGRFSGRQFSNSRSEMNVSTLELGDSALYLCASSLGTGSTGELFFGEGSRLTVL.